This TCR beta chain was recovered during a study of early T cells in non-severe SARS-CoV-2 infection. The CDR3 totals 16 residues. V was clipped by 4 bases and J by 3 bases, with 18 bases between them. CDR1 and CDR2 from the germline V gene are SGHDT and YYEEEE. Only a few counts were recorded for this clonotype. Via MiXCR, TCRdb re-called the 5' RACE reads, giving one row per CDR3 protein. The repertoire holds 50,000 to 75,000 distinct CDR3 sequences, with approximately 9.2% as singletons. This chain connects TRBV5-6 to TRBJ2-3; possibly TRBD2 for D (5 bases). The material sequenced was whole blood, taken at baseline. The receptor was isolated from an adult who was a healthcare worker with PCR-confirmed SARS-CoV-2 infection or an uninfected control (not recorded which). The CDR3 loop reads CASSLTWTAGTDTQYF. DNA of the CDR3: TGTGCCAGCAGCCTGACCTGGACGGCGGGTACAGATACGCAGTATTTT.